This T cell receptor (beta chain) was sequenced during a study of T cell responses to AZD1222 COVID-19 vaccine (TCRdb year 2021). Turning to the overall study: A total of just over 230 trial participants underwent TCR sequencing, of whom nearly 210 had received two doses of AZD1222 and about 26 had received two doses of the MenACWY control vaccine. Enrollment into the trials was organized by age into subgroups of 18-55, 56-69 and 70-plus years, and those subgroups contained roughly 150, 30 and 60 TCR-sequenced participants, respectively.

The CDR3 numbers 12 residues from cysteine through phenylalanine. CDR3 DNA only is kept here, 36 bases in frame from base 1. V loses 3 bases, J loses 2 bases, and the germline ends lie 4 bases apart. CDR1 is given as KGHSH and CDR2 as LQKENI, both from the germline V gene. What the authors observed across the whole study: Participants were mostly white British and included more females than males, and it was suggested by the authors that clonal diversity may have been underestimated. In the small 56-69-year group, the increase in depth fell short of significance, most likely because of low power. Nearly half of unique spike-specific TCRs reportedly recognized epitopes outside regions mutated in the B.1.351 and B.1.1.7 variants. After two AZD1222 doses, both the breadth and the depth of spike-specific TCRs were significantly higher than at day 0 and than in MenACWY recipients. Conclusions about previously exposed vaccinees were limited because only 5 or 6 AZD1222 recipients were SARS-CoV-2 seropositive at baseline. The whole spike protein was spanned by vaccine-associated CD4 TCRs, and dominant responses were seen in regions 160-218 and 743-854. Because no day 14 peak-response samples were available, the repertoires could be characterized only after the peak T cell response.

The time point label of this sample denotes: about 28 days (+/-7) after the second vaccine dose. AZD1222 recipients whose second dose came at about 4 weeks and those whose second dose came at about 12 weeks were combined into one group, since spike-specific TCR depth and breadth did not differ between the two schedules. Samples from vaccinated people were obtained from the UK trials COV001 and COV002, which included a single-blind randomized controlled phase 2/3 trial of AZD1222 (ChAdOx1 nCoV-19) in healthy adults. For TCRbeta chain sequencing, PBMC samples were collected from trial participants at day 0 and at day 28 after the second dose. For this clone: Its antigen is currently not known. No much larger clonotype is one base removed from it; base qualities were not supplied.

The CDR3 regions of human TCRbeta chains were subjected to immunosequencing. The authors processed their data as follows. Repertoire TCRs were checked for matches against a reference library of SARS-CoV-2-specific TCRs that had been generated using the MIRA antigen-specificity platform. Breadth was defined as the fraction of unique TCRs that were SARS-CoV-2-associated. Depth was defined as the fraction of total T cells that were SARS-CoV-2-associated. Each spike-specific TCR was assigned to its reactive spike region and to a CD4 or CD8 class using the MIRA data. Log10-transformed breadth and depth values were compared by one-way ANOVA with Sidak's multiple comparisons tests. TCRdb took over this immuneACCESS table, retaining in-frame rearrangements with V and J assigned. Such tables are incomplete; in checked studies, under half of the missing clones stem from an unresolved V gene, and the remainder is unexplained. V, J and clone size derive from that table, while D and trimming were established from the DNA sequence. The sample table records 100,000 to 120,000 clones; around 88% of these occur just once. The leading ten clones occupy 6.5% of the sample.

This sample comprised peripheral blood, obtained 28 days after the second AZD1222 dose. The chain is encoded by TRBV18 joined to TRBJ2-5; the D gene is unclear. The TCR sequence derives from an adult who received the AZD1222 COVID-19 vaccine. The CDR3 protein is CASSPRQETQYF. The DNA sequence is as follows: TGTGCCAGCTCACCGAGACAAGAGACCCAGTACTTC. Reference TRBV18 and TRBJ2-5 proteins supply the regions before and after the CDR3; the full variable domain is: NAGVMQNPRHLVRRRGQEARLRCSPMKGHSHVYWYRQLPEEGLKFMVYLQKENIIDESGMPKERFSAEFPKEGPSILRIQQVVRGDSAAYFCASSPRQETQYFGPGTRLLVL.